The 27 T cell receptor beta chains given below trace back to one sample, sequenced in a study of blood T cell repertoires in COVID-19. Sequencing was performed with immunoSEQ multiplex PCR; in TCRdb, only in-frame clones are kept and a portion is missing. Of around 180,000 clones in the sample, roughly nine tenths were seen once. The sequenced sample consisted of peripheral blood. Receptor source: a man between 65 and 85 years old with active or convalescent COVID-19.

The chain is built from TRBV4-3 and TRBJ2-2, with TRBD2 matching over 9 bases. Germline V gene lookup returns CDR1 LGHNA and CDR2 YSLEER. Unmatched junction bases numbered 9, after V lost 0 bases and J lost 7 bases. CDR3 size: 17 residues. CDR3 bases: TGCGCCAGCAGCCAAGAAATGATTAGCGGGAGAGTCGGGGAGCTGTTTTTT. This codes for CASSQEMISGRVGELFF.

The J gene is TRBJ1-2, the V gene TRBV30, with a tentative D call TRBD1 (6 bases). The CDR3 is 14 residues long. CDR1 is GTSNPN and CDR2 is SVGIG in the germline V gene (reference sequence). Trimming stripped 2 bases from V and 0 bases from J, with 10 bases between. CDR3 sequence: CAWSKQGANYGYTF. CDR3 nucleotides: TGTGCCTGGAGTAAACAGGGCGCTAACTATGGCTACACCTTC.

This CDR3 is CASSENTAVSGAFF. CDR3 nucleotides: TGTGCCAGCAGTGAGAACACAGCAGTCAGTGGGGCTTTCTTT. This rearrangement joins TRBV6-1 to TRBJ1-1; D unclear. The germline V gene has CDR1 MNHNS and CDR2 SASEGT. This CDR3 is built from 14 residues. The V and J ends lost 3 bases and 11 bases respectively, with 19 bases between them.

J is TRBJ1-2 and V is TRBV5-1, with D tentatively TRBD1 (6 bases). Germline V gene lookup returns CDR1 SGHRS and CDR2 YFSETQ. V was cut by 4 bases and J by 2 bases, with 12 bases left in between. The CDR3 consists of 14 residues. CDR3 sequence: CASSLQGGNYGYTF. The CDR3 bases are TGCGCCAGCAGCCTACAGGGTGGGAACTATGGCTACACCTTC.

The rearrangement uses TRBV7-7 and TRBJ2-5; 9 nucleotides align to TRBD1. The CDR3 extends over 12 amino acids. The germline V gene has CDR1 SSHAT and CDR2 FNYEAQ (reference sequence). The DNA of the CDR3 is TGTGCTAGTTCGGACAGGGGAGAGACCCAGTACTTC. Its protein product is CASSDRGETQYF.

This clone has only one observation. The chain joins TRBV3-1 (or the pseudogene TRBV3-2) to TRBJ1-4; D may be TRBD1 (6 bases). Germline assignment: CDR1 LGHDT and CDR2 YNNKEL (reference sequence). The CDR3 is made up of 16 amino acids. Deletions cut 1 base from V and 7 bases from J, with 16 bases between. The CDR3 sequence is CASSQGQTGVGEKLFF. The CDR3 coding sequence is TGTGCCAGCAGCCAAGGGCAGACAGGTGTAGGTGAAAAACTGTTTTTT.

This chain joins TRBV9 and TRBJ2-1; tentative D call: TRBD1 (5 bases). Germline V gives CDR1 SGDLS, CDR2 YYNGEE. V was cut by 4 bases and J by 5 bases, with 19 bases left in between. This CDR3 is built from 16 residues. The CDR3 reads CASSRGTGGNHNEQFF. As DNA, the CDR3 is TGTGCCAGCAGCCGAGGAACAGGTGGGAACCACAATGAGCAGTTCTTC. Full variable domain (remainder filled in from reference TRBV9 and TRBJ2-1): DSGVTQTPKHLITATGQRVTLRCSPRSGDLSVYWYQQSLDQGLQFLIQYYNGEERAKGNILERFSAQQFPDLHSELNLSSLELGDSALYFCASSRGTGGNHNEQFFGPGTRLTVL.

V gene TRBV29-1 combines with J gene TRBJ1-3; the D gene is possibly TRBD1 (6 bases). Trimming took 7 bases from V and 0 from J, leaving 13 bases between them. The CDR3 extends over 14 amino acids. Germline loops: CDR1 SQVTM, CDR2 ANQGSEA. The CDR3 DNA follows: TGCAGCGCAAGACAGGAGAGCTCTGGAAACACCATATATTTT. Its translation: CSARQESSGNTIYF. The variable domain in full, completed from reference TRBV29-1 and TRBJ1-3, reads SAVISQKPSRDICQRGTSLTIQCQVDSQVTMMFWYRQQPGQSLTLIATANQGSEATYESGFVIDKFPISRPNLTFSTLTVSNMSPEDSSIYLCSARQESSGNTIYFGEGSWLTVV.

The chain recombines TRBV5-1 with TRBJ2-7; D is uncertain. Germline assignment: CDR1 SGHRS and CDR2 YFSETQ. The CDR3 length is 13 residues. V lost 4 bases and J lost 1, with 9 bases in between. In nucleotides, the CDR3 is TGCGCCAGCAGCGGTACAGCTTCCTACGAGCAGTACTTC. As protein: CASSGTASYEQYF. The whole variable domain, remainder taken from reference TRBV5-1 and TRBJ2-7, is KAGVTQTPRYLIKTRGQQVTLSCSPISGHRSVSWYQQTPGQGLQFLFEYFSETQRNKGNFPGRFSGRQFSNSRSEMNVSTLELGDSALYLCASSGTASYEQYFGPGTRLTVT.

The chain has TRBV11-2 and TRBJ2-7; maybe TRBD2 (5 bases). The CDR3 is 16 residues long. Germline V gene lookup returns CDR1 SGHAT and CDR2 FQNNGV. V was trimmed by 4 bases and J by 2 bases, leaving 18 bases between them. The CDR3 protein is CASSSLEGFSPYEQYF. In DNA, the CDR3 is TGTGCCAGCAGCTCCTTAGAGGGATTCTCCCCCTACGAGCAGTACTTC.

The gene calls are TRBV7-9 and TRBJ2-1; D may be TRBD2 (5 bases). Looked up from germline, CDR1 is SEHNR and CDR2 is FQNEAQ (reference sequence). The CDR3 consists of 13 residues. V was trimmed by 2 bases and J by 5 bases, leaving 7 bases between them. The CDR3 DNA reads TGTGCCAGCAGCTTACGAGGGAACAATGAGCAGTTCTTC. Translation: CASSLRGNNEQFF.

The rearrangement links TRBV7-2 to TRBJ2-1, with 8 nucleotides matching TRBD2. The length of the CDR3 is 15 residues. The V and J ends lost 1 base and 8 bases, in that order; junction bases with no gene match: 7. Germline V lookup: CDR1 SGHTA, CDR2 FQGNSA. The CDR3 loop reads CASSLGSGGPHEQFF. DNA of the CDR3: TGTGCCAGCAGCTTAGGGTCGGGAGGGCCACATGAGCAGTTCTTC.

The CDR3 protein is CASSLERTSNGYTF. The CDR3 DNA sequence: TGTGCCAGCAGTTTAGAACGGACTAGCAATGGCTACACCTTC. The chain has TRBV28 and TRBJ1-2; D is uncertain. This CDR3 region has 14 residues. The germline V and J ends were trimmed by 2 bases and 6 bases, with 13 bases remaining between them. Germline CDR1 MDHEN, CDR2 SYDVKM.

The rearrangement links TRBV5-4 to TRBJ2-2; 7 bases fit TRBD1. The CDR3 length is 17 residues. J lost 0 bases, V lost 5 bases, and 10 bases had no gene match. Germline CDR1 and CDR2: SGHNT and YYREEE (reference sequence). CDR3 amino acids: CASSPPFTGANTGELFF. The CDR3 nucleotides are TGTGCCAGCAGTCCACCCTTCACAGGGGCGAACACCGGGGAGCTGTTTTTT.

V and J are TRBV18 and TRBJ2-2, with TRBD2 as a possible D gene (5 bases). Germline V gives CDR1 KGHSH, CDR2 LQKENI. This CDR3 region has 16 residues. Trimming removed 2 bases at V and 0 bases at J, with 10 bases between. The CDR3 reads CASSPSQRSNTGELFF. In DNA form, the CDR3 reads TGTGCCAGCTCACCAAGCCAGCGGTCGAACACCGGGGAGCTGTTTTTT.

CDR3 region: CASSQEMVGRRSYEQYF. CDR3 coding DNA: TGCGCCAGCAGCCAAGAAATGGTGGGGCGTCGCTCCTACGAGCAGTACTTC. This chain links TRBV4-1 with TRBJ2-7; possible D gene TRBD1, 5 bases. Germline loops: CDR1 MGHRA, CDR2 YSYEKL. The CDR3 totals 17 residues. The ends were cut back, 0 bases at V and 0 bases at J, with 15 bases in the middle.

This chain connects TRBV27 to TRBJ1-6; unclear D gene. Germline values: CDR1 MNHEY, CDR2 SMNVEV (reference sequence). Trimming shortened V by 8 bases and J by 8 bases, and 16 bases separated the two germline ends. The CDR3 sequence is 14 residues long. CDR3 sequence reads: CASRALTGDSPLHF. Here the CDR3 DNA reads TGTGCCAGCCGGGCCTTAACCGGGGATTCACCCCTCCACTTT.

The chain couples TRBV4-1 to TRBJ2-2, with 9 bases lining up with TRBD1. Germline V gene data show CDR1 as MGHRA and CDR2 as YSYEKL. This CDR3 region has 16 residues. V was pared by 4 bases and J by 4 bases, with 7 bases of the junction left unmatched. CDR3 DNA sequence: TGCGCCAGCAGCCCCCGGACAGGGGACTTCACCGGGGAGCTGTTTTTT. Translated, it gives CASSPRTGDFTGELFF.

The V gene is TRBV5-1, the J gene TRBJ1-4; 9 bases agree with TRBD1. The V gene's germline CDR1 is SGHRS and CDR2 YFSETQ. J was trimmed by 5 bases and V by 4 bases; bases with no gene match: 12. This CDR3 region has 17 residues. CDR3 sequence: CASSPTVTGGMNEKLFF. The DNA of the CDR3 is TGCGCCAGCAGCCCGACAGTGACAGGGGGTATGAATGAAAAACTGTTTTTT.

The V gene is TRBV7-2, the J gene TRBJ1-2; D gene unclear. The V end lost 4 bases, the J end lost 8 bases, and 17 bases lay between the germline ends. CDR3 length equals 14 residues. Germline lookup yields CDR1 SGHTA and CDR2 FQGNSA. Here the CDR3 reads CASSSYASGRGYTF. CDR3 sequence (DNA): TGTGCCAGCAGCTCTTATGCCTCCGGGAGGGGCTACACCTTC.

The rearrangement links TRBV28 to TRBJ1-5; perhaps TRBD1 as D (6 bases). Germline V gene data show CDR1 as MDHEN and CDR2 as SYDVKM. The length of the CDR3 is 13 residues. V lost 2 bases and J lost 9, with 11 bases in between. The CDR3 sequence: CASSLQGIGPQHF. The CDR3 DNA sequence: TGTGCCAGCAGTTTACAGGGGATCGGGCCCCAGCATTTT.

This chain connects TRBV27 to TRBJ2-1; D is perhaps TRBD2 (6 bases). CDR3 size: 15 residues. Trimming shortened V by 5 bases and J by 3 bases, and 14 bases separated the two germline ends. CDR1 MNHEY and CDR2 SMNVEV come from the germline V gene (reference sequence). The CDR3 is CASSPRLGGYNEQFF. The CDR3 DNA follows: TGTGCCAGCAGTCCGCGGTTGGGGGGCTACAATGAGCAGTTCTTC.

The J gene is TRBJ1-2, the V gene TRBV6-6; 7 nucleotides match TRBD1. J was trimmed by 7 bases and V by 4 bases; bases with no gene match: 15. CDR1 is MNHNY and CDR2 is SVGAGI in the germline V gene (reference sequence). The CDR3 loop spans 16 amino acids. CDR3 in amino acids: CASSSQRGGGGAGYTF. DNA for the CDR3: TGTGCCAGCAGTTCCCAGAGAGGGGGCGGCGGGGCTGGCTACACCTTC.

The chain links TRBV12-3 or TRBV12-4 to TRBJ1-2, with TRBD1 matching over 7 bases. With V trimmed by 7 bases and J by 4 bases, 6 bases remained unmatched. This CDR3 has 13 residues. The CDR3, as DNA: TGTGCCAGCACTAGGGACAGTCCCTATGGCTACACCTTC. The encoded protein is CASTRDSPYGYTF.

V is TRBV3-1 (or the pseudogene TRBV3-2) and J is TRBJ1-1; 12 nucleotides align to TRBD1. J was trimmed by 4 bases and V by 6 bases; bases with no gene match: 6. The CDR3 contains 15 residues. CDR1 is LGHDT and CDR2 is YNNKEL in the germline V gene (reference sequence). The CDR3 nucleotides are TGTGCCAGCAGTCCCCGGGACAGGGGGCTCACTGAAGCTTTCTTT. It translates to CASSPRDRGLTEAFF.

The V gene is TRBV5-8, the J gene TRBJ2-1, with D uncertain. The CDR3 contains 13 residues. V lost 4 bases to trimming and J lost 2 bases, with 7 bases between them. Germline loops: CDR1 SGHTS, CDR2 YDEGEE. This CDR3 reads CASSRNTYNEQFF. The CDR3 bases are TGTGCCAGCAGCCGTAACACCTACAATGAGCAGTTCTTC.

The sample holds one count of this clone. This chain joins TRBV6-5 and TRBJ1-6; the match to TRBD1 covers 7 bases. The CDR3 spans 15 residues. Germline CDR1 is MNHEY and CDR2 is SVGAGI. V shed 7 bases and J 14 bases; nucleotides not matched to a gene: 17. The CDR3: CASKSPGQLIQALHF. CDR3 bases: TGTGCCAGCAAATCCCCGGGACAGTTAATTCAAGCCCTCCACTTT.